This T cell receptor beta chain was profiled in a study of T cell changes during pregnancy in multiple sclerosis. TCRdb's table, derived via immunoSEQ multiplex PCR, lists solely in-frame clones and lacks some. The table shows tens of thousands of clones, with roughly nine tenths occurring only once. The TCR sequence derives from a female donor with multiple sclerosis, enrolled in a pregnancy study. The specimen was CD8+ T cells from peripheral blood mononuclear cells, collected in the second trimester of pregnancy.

The CDR3 nucleotides are TGTGCCAGCAGCTCCTGGGGGGGATTAAACTATGGCTACACCTTC. It specifies CASSSWGGLNYGYTF. This chain joins TRBV7-9 and TRBJ1-2, with D possibly matching TRBD1 (5 bases). V was shortened by 4 bases and J by 2 bases, with 14 bases between the two germline ends. The CDR3 is 15 residues long. In germline, CDR1 is SEHNR, CDR2 FQNEAQ (reference sequence).